The 21 T cell receptor beta chains given below trace back to one sample, sequenced in a study of blood T cells in healthy people across ages. Combining a sample-barcoded 5' primer with a J-beta primer mix, a second PCR ran for roughly 7 to 11 cycles. Using its own MiXCR run on the 5' RACE reads, TCRdb lists one record per CDR3 protein. The repertoire includes over a million distinct CDR3 sequences, approximately 43% of them detected once, and approximately 4% sits in the top ten. Sequenced sample: blood. Source of these receptors: a woman aged 18-29 years in good health.

This clonotype was detected a few times. The rearrangement links TRBV11-2 to TRBJ2-7, with D perhaps matching TRBD1 or TRBD2 (6 bases each). Trimming removed 2 bases from V and 5 bases from J, with 16 bases in between. Looked up from germline, CDR1 is SGHAT and CDR2 is FQNNGV. The CDR3 spans 15 residues. This CDR3 is CASSLLGGALDEQYF. CDR3 nucleotide sequence: TGTGCCAGCAGCTTACTCGGGGGCGCTTTGGACGAGCAGTACTTC. Complete variable domain (other parts from reference TRBV11-2 and TRBJ2-7): EAGVAQSPRYKIIEKRQSVAFWCNPISGHATLYWYQQILGQGPKLLIQFQNNGVVDDSQLPKDRFSAERLKGVDSTLKIQPAKLEDSAVYLCASSLLGGALDEQYFGPGTRLTVT.

This chain links TRBV11-2 with TRBJ2-3, with D uncertain. The ends were cut back, 1 base at V and 14 bases at J, with 16 bases in the middle. Looked up from germline, CDR1 is SGHAT and CDR2 is FQNNGV. This CDR3 is built from 13 residues. The CDR3 reads CASSLAGSRYAYF. The CDR3, as DNA: TGTGCCAGCAGCTTAGCCGGGTCCAGATACGCGTATTTT. Using reference TRBV11-2 and TRBJ2-3 for the parts outside the CDR3, the full variable domain is EAGVAQSPRYKIIEKRQSVAFWCNPISGHATLYWYQQILGQGPKLLIQFQNNGVVDDSQLPKDRFSAERLKGVDSTLKIQPAKLEDSAVYLCASSLAGSRYAYFGPGTRLTVL.

This clonotype came up a few times. The chain carries TRBV7-2 and TRBJ2-1; possibly TRBD2 for D (5 bases). Germline V gene sequence: CDR1 SGHTA, CDR2 FQGNSA. Trimming removed 2 bases at V and 4 bases at J, with 12 bases between. The CDR3 spans 15 residues. The CDR3 loop is CASSLIRGTYNEQFF. The CDR3 DNA sequence: TGTGCCAGCAGCTTAATCCGGGGTACTTACAATGAGCAGTTCTTC.

Points on this clonotype: The germline gene is not matched at one end of the junction; a read error may be the cause. This sequence joins TRBV20-1 and TRBJ1-1, with D perhaps matching TRBD1 (5 bases). Germline CDR1 reads DFQATT; CDR2 reads SNEGSKA (reference sequence). The CDR3 extends over 15 amino acids. CDR3 loop: CSASDRTVVNTVAFF. CDR3 sequence (DNA): TGCAGTGCGAGCGACAGAACAGTTGTGAACACTGTAGCTTTCTTT.

The chain employs TRBV7-9 and TRBJ1-2; D ambiguous. The CDR3 is 12 amino acids. The germline V gene has CDR1 SEHNR and CDR2 FQNEAQ (reference sequence). V was trimmed by 5 bases and J by 7 bases, leaving 11 bases between them. The CDR3 bases are TGTGCCAGCAGCCCTCCCCTGGTTGGCTACACCTTC. This sequence encodes CASSPPLVGYTF. The whole variable domain, filled in from reference TRBV7-9 and TRBJ1-2, reads DTGVSQNPRHKITKRGQNVTFRCDPISEHNRLYWYRQTLGQGPEFLTYFQNEAQLEKSRLLSDRFSAERPKGSFSTLEIQRTEQGDSAMYLCASSPPLVGYTFGSGTRLTVV.

This chain joins TRBV6-2 or TRBV6-3 and TRBJ2-7; 10 nucleotides agree with TRBD1. Germline values: CDR1 MNHEY, CDR2 SVGEGT. The CDR3 sequence is 13 residues long. V was clipped by 6 bases and J by 6 bases; unmatched bases: 5. CDR3 amino acids: CASRGQGYLEQYF. The CDR3 DNA sequence: TGTGCCAGCAGGGGACAGGGGTATCTCGAGCAGTACTTC.

The CDR3 is CASRNPGRTGELFF. Written as DNA, the CDR3 is TGTGCCAGCAGAAACCCGGGCCGCACCGGGGAGCTGTTTTTT. This sequence joins TRBV6-5 and TRBJ2-2; no clear D. The CDR3 length is 14 residues. The V end lost 6 bases, the J end lost 4 bases, and 12 bases lay between the germline ends. The germline gives CDR1 MNHEY, CDR2 SVGAGI.

The J gene is TRBJ1-5, the V gene TRBV6-1, with D possibly matching TRBD1 (6 bases). CDR1 is MNHNS and CDR2 is SASEGT in the germline V gene. The CDR3 totals 13 residues. V shed 4 bases and J shed 7 bases, with 11 bases lying between them. As DNA, the CDR3 is TGTGCCAGCAGTGTAGGGGGGACGCAGCCCCAGCATTTT. The encoded protein is CASSVGGTQPQHF.

The V gene is TRBV24-1, the J gene TRBJ2-5, with D perhaps assigned TRBD1 or TRBD2 (5 bases each). The germline V and J ends were trimmed by 3 bases and 4 bases, with 11 bases remaining between them. The germline V gene encodes CDR1 KGHDR and CDR2 SFDVKD. The CDR3 length is 14 residues. CDR3 in DNA: TGTGCCACCAGTGATCCCGGGACCTCAGAGACCCAGTACTTC. This codes for CATSDPGTSETQYF.

This clonotype has only a few counts. This rearrangement joins TRBV20-1 to TRBJ2-7; 8 bases fit TRBD1. V gave up 2 bases and J gave up 4 bases; unmatched junction bases: 4. Germline V gives CDR1 DFQATT, CDR2 SNEGSKA (reference sequence). This CDR3 contains 13 residues. The CDR3 here is CSARRTGMYEQYF. In DNA form, the CDR3 reads TGCAGTGCTAGACGGACAGGGATGTACGAGCAGTACTTC.

This clonotype was observed once. A much larger clone sits a single nucleotide away, making a read error possible. The chain is built from TRBV9 and TRBJ2-1; 7 bases line up with TRBD2. Germline V gene sequence: CDR1 SGDLS, CDR2 YYNGEE. The V gene end was trimmed by 0 bases and the J gene end by 0 bases; junction bases not matched to a gene: 6. The CDR3 contains 17 residues. Written as DNA, the CDR3 is TGTGCCAGCAGCGTAGAGGCGGGAGTATACTCCTACAATGAGCAGTTCTTC. This translates into CASSVEAGVYSYNEQFF.

The chain is built from TRBV12-3 or TRBV12-4 and TRBJ1-2; no reliable D call. This CDR3 contains 15 residues. V was trimmed by 7 bases and J by 0 bases, leaving 15 bases between them. Here the CDR3 DNA reads TGTGCCAGCACCCCCGTGGCAGAGACTAACTATGGCTACACCTTC. This translates into CASTPVAETNYGYTF.

This clonotype showed up just a few times. The J gene is TRBJ2-1, the V gene TRBV3-1; D is unresolved. This CDR3 spans 17 amino acids. Trimming removed 4 bases from V and 0 bases from J, with 16 bases in between. Germline CDR1 is LGHDT and CDR2 is YNNKEL (reference sequence). The CDR3 is CASSPFIASSSYNEQFF. The CDR3, as DNA: TGTGCCAGCAGCCCGTTTATAGCCTCGAGCTCCTACAATGAGCAGTTCTTC.

The V call is TRBV20-1, the J call TRBJ2-5; a possible D gene is TRBD2 (6 bases). V was shortened by 2 bases and J by 5 bases, with 12 bases between the two germline ends. From germline, CDR1 is DFQATT and CDR2 SNEGSKA (reference sequence). CDR3 length equals 13 residues. CDR3 coding DNA: TGCAGTGCTAGATTTCTAGGAGGGGAGACCCAGTACTTC. It yields the protein CSARFLGGETQYF.

The chain couples TRBV7-9 to TRBJ2-1, with D tentatively TRBD2 (6 bases). The ends were cut back, 2 bases at V and 2 bases at J, with 16 bases in the middle. CDR3 size: 17 residues. Germline CDR1 reads SEHNR; CDR2 reads FQNEAQ (reference sequence). CDR3 residues: CASSLFSGDSTYNEQFF. The CDR3 DNA reads as TGTGCCAGCAGCTTATTTTCCGGGGACTCCACCTACAATGAGCAGTTCTTC. Looking up the rest from reference TRBV7-9 and TRBJ2-1 gives the full variable domain: DTGVSQNPRHKITKRGQNVTFRCDPISEHNRLYWYRQTLGQGPEFLTYFQNEAQLEKSRLLSDRFSAERPKGSFSTLEIQRTEQGDSAMYLCASSLFSGDSTYNEQFFGPGTRLTVL.

For this clonotype: A read error may account for a junction end that differs from germline. This chain links TRBV18 with TRBJ1-5, with D perhaps matching TRBD1 (6 bases). The CDR3 totals 16 residues. Germline V gene data show CDR1 as KGHSH and CDR2 as LQKENI. The CDR3 loop reads CASPPGRGGGNQPQHF. The DNA of the CDR3 is TGTGCCAGCCCACCGGGCAGGGGTGGGGGCAATCAGCCCCAGCATTTT.

This clonotype appeared a few times. One end of the junction varies from germline; a read error may be responsible. The genes are TRBV5-1 and TRBJ1-1; the D is unclear. The CDR3 loop spans 14 amino acids. Germline CDR1 SGHRS, CDR2 YFSETQ. The CDR3 sequence is CASSLGWANTEAFF. In nucleotides, the CDR3 is TGTGCCAGCAGCCTCGGATGGGCGAACACTGAAGCTTTCTTT. The whole variable domain, filled in from reference TRBV5-1 and TRBJ1-1, reads KAGVTQTPRYLIKTRGQQVTLSCSPISGHRSVSWYQQTPGQGLQFLFEYFSETQRNKGNFPGRFSGRQFSNSRSEMNVSTLELGDSALYLCASSLGWANTEAFFGQGTRLTVV.

The chain joins TRBV6-5 to TRBJ2-5, with 8 positions matching TRBD1. The CDR3 covers 14 residues. Germline V gene lookup returns CDR1 MNHEY and CDR2 SVGAGI. CDR3 region: CATARQGARNEQYF. DNA for the CDR3: TGTGCTACGGCGCGGCAGGGGGCGAGGAATGAGCAGTACTTC.

The chain carries TRBV29-1 and TRBJ2-5, with TRBD2 identical over 13 bases. The V segment lost 5 bases and the J segment 1 base; nucleotides outside the gene matches: 7. The CDR3 covers 16 residues. Germline assignment: CDR1 SQVTM and CDR2 ANQGSEA. CDR3 sequence: CSVSGGTSGAQETQYF. For the CDR3, the DNA is TGCAGCGTTTCGGGGGGGACTAGCGGGGCCCAAGAGACCCAGTACTTC.

This clonotype was detected many times. V gene TRBV2 combines with J gene TRBJ2-2; D is unresolved. Germline V gene lookup returns CDR1 SNHLY and CDR2 FYNNEI. Between the trimmed V and J ends, which lost 6 bases and 4 bases, there was a span of 6 bases. CDR3 length: 12 residues. The CDR3 DNA reads as TGTGCCAGCAGGGTCTTCACCGGGGAGCTGTTTTTT. Its protein product is CASRVFTGELFF.

Many counts were recorded for this clonotype. The gene calls are TRBV9 and TRBJ2-5; D unresolved. The length of the CDR3 is 14 residues. Per germline, CDR1 SGDLS and CDR2 YYNGEE. V lost 4 bases and J lost 0, with 10 bases in between. DNA for the CDR3: TGTGCCAGCAGCACTTCGGCCCACCAAGAGACCCAGTACTTC. Encoded protein: CASSTSAHQETQYF. The full variable domain, completed using reference TRBV9 and TRBJ2-5, is DSGVTQTPKHLITATGQRVTLRCSPRSGDLSVYWYQQSLDQGLQFLIQYYNGEERAKGNILERFSAQQFPDLHSELNLSSLELGDSALYFCASSTSAHQETQYFGPGTRLLVL.